The 26 T cell receptor beta chains below all came from one sample that was sequenced in a study of naive and memory T cell subsets. Both TRBC1 and TRBC2 were covered by a beta constant-region primer of two equimolar oligonucleotides. TCRdb called the UMI-ligation and nested PCR reads again in MiXCR, with one record for every CDR3 protein. Of tens of thousands of distinct CDR3 sequences listed, 9.5% to 12% are singletons. Sequencing was done on a sample of central memory CD8+ T cells from blood. These receptors originate from a human donor in good health.

This clonotype has at least ten counts. The chain recombines TRBV20-1 with TRBJ1-6; TRBD1 aligns across 8 bases. CDR1 and CDR2 (germline): DFQATT, SNEGSKA (reference sequence). There are 17 residues in the CDR3. V shed 3 bases, J shed 1 base, and the junction held 8 bases outside the gene matches. Here the CDR3 reads CSARSRDRSSYNSPLHF. The CDR3 DNA reads as TGCAGTGCTAGGTCCCGGGACAGGTCATCCTATAATTCACCCCTCCACTTT.

Many counts were recorded for this clonotype. The chain has TRBV5-5 and TRBJ1-2; 8 nucleotides align to TRBD1. CDR1 and CDR2 from the germline V gene are SGHKS and YYEKEE (reference sequence). Trimming at V came to 0 bases and at J to 2 bases, leaving 9 bases not matched to a gene. The CDR3 extends over 17 amino acids. CDR3 residues: CASSLEGGRQGNYGYTF. The CDR3 DNA reads TGTGCCAGCAGCTTGGAGGGGGGCCGACAGGGGAACTATGGCTACACCTTC. Full variable domain (missing parts from reference TRBV5-5 and TRBJ1-2): DAGVTQSPTHLIKTRGQQVTLRCSPISGHKSVSWYQQVLGQGPQFIFQYYEKEERGRGNFPDRFSARQFPNYSSELNVNALLLGDSALYLCASSLEGGRQGNYGYTFGSGTRLTVV.

This clonotype came up many times. V is TRBV29-1 and J is TRBJ1-4; D gene ambiguous. This CDR3 comprises 13 residues. Germline V gene sequence: CDR1 SQVTM, CDR2 ANQGSEA. Trimming cost V 2 bases and J 2 bases, with 6 bases left between them. The CDR3 bases are TGCAGCGTTGAATTCGGCACTAATGAAAAACTGTTTTTT. This gives the protein CSVEFGTNEKLFF.

This clonotype was seen only a few times. V is TRBV3-1 and J is TRBJ2-3; 10 nucleotides agree with TRBD2. J gave up 5 bases and V 0 bases, and 8 bases lay outside the gene matches. CDR1 and CDR2 from the germline V gene are LGHDT and YNNKEL (reference sequence). The CDR3 runs 17 residues. The CDR3 loop is CASSQDPLAGVVDTQYF. Written as DNA, the CDR3 is TGTGCCAGCAGCCAAGACCCCCTAGCGGGAGTTGTAGATACGCAGTATTTT.

Ten or more counts support this clonotype. The rearrangement uses TRBV14 and TRBJ2-3; D is uncertain. The CDR3 is 16 amino acids. Germline V gives CDR1 SGHDN, CDR2 FVKESK. The ends were cut back, 3 bases at V and 3 bases at J, with 16 bases in the middle. The CDR3: CASSHTDPRRTDTQYF. The CDR3 bases are TGTGCCAGCAGCCACACGGACCCCCGCAGGACAGATACGCAGTATTTT.

This clonotype rates as medium-sized. In DNA form, the CDR3 reads TGTGCCAGCAGTCCGATGCCCACCGGGGAGCTGTTTTTT. Translating gives CASSPMPTGELFF. V gene TRBV27 combines with J gene TRBJ2-2; D remains unclear. V lost 5 bases, J lost 4 bases, and 8 bases lay in between. CDR1 and CDR2 (germline): MNHEY, SMNVEV (reference sequence). CDR3 length equals 13 residues.

The rearrangement uses TRBV5-1 and TRBJ1-2; the D is unclear. This CDR3 region has 11 residues. CDR1 SGHRS and CDR2 YFSETQ come from the germline V gene. CDR3: CAPPQWGGYTF. The CDR3 region has the DNA TGCGCACCCCCTCAGTGGGGTGGCTACACCTTC.

The genes are TRBV19 and TRBJ1-2; a weak D match, TRBD1 (6 bases). This CDR3 has 11 amino acids. The V gene's germline CDR1 is LNHDA and CDR2 SQIVND (reference sequence). Trimming took off 8 bases at V and 2 bases at J, with 6 bases between the two ends. DNA of the CDR3: TGTGCCAGTGGACAGAACTATGGCTACACCTTC. Residues: CASGQNYGYTF.

This clonotype was seen only a few times. The CDR3 loop is CASSIRAGEQGYTF. DNA for the CDR3: TGTGCCAGCAGCATTCGTGCAGGGGAGCAGGGCTACACCTTC. The chain is built from TRBV11-2 and TRBJ1-2, with a possible D match to TRBD1 (6 bases). This CDR3 contains 14 residues. Germline V gene lookup returns CDR1 SGHAT and CDR2 FQNNGV. V was pared by 5 bases and J by 8 bases, with 18 bases between.

This clonotype was observed at least ten times. The gene calls are TRBV29-1 and TRBJ2-1; 9 bases are a match to TRBD1. V lost 3 bases and J lost 8; bases outside the gene matches: 5. Per germline, CDR1 SQVTM and CDR2 ANQGSEA. The CDR3 length is 13 residues. The CDR3 loop reads CSVEVGQGHEQFF. The CDR3, as DNA: TGCAGCGTTGAGGTGGGACAGGGCCATGAGCAGTTCTTC.

This clonotype was counted only a few times. The chain couples TRBV6-2 or TRBV6-3 to TRBJ2-1; 9 nucleotides align to TRBD2. The CDR3 covers 19 residues. Germline V gene lookup returns CDR1 MNHEY and CDR2 SVGEGT. V lost 2 bases and J lost 2; bases outside the gene matches: 13. The CDR3 DNA sequence: TGTGCCAGCAGTTACATAGGCGGGAGGGCCTTCTTAACCTACAATGAGCAGTTCTTC. Its translation: CASSYIGGRAFLTYNEQFF.

This clonotype was counted ten times or more. The chain carries TRBV6-5 and TRBJ2-2, with a weak D call TRBD2 (5 bases). The CDR3 loop spans 13 amino acids. The V end lost 10 bases, the J end lost 5 bases, and 14 bases lay between the germline ends. The germline V gene has CDR1 MNHEY and CDR2 SVGAGI. This CDR3 is CATLDFATGELFF. CDR3 DNA sequence: TGTGCCACCTTGGACTTCGCTACCGGGGAGCTGTTTTTT.

This clonotype was recorded at least ten times. V usage is TRBV14 and J usage is TRBJ1-1; D gene unclear. The CDR3 extends over 12 amino acids. Trimming removed 1 base from V and 12 bases from J, with 12 bases in between. CDR1 is SGHDN and CDR2 is FVKESK in the germline V gene. The CDR3 bases are TGTGCCAGCAGCCAAGTTAAGGGCGAAACTTTCTTT. Translation gives CASSQVKGETFF.

This clonotype occurred a few times. V is TRBV7-8 and J is TRBJ2-1; D gene uncertain. CDR1 is SGHVS and CDR2 is FQNEAQ in the germline V gene. The V and J ends lost 3 bases and 3 bases respectively, with 3 bases between them. The CDR3 spans 12 residues. CDR3 sequence (DNA): TGTGCCAGCAGCTTCAACTACAATGAGCAGTTCTTC. Its protein is CASSFNYNEQFF.

This clonotype was observed at least ten times. The genes are TRBV4-1 and TRBJ1-1; D remains ambiguous. Germline V gives CDR1 MGHRA, CDR2 YSYEKL. The CDR3 contains 13 residues. Trimming stripped 1 base from V and 7 bases from J, with 10 bases between. The CDR3 protein is CASSQGRAVEAFF. CDR3 DNA: TGCGCCAGCAGCCAAGGACGAGCAGTTGAAGCTTTCTTT.

About this clonotype: With a much larger clone just one base away, this may be a read error. This chain joins TRBV20-1 and TRBJ2-1; 8 nucleotides agree with TRBD2. Looked up from germline, CDR1 is DFQATT and CDR2 is SNEGSKA (reference sequence). With V trimmed by 7 bases and J by 9 bases, 11 bases remained unmatched. This CDR3 spans 13 amino acids. CDR3 DNA sequence: TGCAGTGTTCGGCGAGCGGGAGTTGGTGAGCAGTTCTTC. This gives the protein CSVRRAGVGEQFF.

In this sample, this clonotype turned up many times. The chain has TRBV9 and TRBJ2-7; TRBD2 aligns across 11 bases. Germline V lookup: CDR1 SGDLS, CDR2 YYNGEE. V dropped 3 bases and J dropped 8; count of bases not matched to a gene: 1. There are 12 residues in the CDR3. The CDR3 bases are TGTGCCAGCAGCGAGACTAGCGGGAAGCAGTACTTC. It is translated as CASSETSGKQYF.

The sample holds many counts of this clonotype. The CDR3 sequence is CAISEGPLEAFF. DNA for the CDR3: TGTGCCATCAGTGAAGGGCCCCTGGAAGCTTTCTTT. V and J are TRBV10-3 and TRBJ1-1; D not resolved. Looked up from germline, CDR1 is ENHRY and CDR2 is SYGVKD. The germline V and J ends were trimmed by 3 bases and 8 bases, with 10 bases remaining between them. The CDR3 is made up of 12 amino acids.

The V call is TRBV27, the J call TRBJ1-5; perhaps TRBD1 as D (5 bases). This CDR3 is 13 amino acids long. CDR1 and CDR2 from the germline V gene are MNHEY and SMNVEV (reference sequence). V lost 3 bases and J lost 4, with 7 bases in between. The chain's CDR3 is CASSLDINQPQHF. In nucleotides, the CDR3 is TGTGCCAGCAGTTTGGACATAAATCAGCCCCAGCATTTT.

The table lists this clonotype with many counts. The rearrangement links TRBV20-1 to TRBJ2-7; the D is unclear. Germline assignment: CDR1 DFQATT and CDR2 SNEGSKA (reference sequence). Trimming cost V 0 bases and J 4 bases, with 7 bases left between them. This CDR3 region has 12 residues. As DNA, the CDR3 is TGCAGTGCTAGAGATCTGGGGTACGAGCAGTACTTC. Protein sequence: CSARDLGYEQYF.

V and J are TRBV27 and TRBJ1-5; D gene ambiguous. CDR3 length: 17 residues. V was trimmed by 6 bases and J by 11 bases, leaving 29 bases between them. Germline CDR1 MNHEY, CDR2 SMNVEV (reference sequence). The DNA of the CDR3 is TGTGCCAGCAGGACCCCCCCGTTCCCGAAAGACCATTGGACCCAGCATTTT. The encoded protein is CASRTPPFPKDHWTQHF.

This clonotype was picked up many times. Possible read error: a much larger clone is one base away. The genes are TRBV7-6 and TRBJ2-1, with 13 bases aligning to TRBD2. This CDR3 is 15 amino acids long. J was trimmed by 9 bases and V by 5 bases; bases with no gene match: 7. CDR1 SGHVS and CDR2 FNYEAQ come from the germline V gene. CDR3 residues: CASSRGLAGATEQFF. The CDR3 DNA follows: TGTGCCAGCAGCCGAGGACTAGCGGGAGCGACTGAGCAGTTCTTC. Based on the CDR3 plus reference TRBV7-6 and TRBJ2-1, the full variable domain is GAGVSQSPRYKVTKRGQDVALRCDPISGHVSLYWYRQALGQGPEFLTYFNYEAQQDKSGLPNDRFSAERPEGSISTLTIQRTEQRDSAMYRCASSRGLAGATEQFFGPGTRLTVL.

The rearrangement uses TRBV28 and TRBJ2-3; 7 bases map to TRBD2. The length of the CDR3 is 15 residues. Germline lookup yields CDR1 MDHEN and CDR2 SYDVKM. The V gene end was trimmed by 1 base and the J gene end by 5 bases; junction bases not matched to a gene: 6. CDR3 bases: TGTGCCAGCAGTTTATCGGGGGGTATCAGAGATACGCAGTATTTT. It codes for CASSLSGGIRDTQYF.

The chain employs TRBV30 and TRBJ1-6; a weak D match, TRBD1 (5 bases). The CDR3 has 14 amino acids. V lost 3 bases and J lost 15, with 21 bases in between. Germline V CDR1 and CDR2: GTSNPN, SVGIG (reference sequence). The CDR3 sequence: CAWRGEGRRSRLHF. CDR3 sequence (DNA): TGTGCCTGGAGGGGGGAGGGACGCCGGAGTCGCCTCCACTTT.

This clonotype was seen at least ten times. This sequence joins TRBV29-1 and TRBJ2-7, with 14 bases fitting TRBD2. Trimming removed 6 bases from V and 5 bases from J; junction bases left unmatched: 9. CDR1 is SQVTM and CDR2 is ANQGSEA in the germline V gene. The CDR3 runs to 15 residues. The CDR3 is CSVDTGTSGGHEQYF. In nucleotides, the CDR3 is TGCAGCGTGGACACCGGGACTAGCGGGGGCCACGAGCAGTACTTC.

This clonotype showed up many times. This chain joins TRBV7-3 and TRBJ2-3, with 8 positions matching TRBD2. Per the germline V gene, CDR1 is SGHTA and CDR2 is FQGTGA. CDR3 length: 14 residues. V shed 2 bases, J shed 5 bases, and the junction held 3 bases outside the gene matches. CDR3 loop: CASSLAGGIDTQYF. Written as DNA, the CDR3 is TGTGCCAGCAGCTTAGCGGGAGGTATAGATACGCAGTATTTT.